Below, 14 T cell receptor beta chains from the same sample are listed, as sequenced in a study of T cell responses to AZD1222 COVID-19 vaccine. Profiling relied on immunoSEQ multiplex PCR, and the TCRdb table lists in-frame clones only, not all of them. This table has around 99,000 clones, about 93% appearing once. Sample: peripheral blood, taken on day 0 of AZD1222 vaccination. The source is an adult in good health.

This chain links TRBV6-2 or TRBV6-3 with TRBJ2-3, with D hard to call. Germline CDR1 reads MNHEY; CDR2 reads SVGEGT. The CDR3 runs to 16 residues. V was trimmed by 2 bases and J by 4 bases, leaving 16 bases between them. CDR3 sequence: CASSYTVSKGADTQYF. The DNA for the CDR3 is TGTGCCAGCAGTTACACAGTCTCGAAAGGCGCAGATACGCAGTATTTT.

The V and J genes are TRBV13 and TRBJ2-7, with D perhaps TRBD1 or TRBD2 (5 bases each). The CDR3 runs 15 residues. Trimming removed 4 bases at V and 2 bases at J, with 15 bases between. Germline-derived CDR1 and CDR2 are PRHDT and FYEKMQ (reference sequence). The CDR3 region is CASSSTRDAAYEQYF. The CDR3 DNA sequence: TGTGCCAGCAGCTCCACCCGGGACGCAGCCTACGAGCAGTACTTC.

This chain connects TRBV7-2 to TRBJ1-5, with D possibly being TRBD1 (5 bases). Germline V CDR1 and CDR2: SGHTA, FQGNSA. Trimming stripped 3 bases from V and 7 bases from J, with 10 bases between. The CDR3 spans 13 residues. DNA for the CDR3: TGTGCCAGCAGCTTGGTCGGGGCCCAGCCCCAGCATTTT. Protein product: CASSLVGAQPQHF.

The J gene is TRBJ2-1, the V gene TRBV6-2 or TRBV6-3, with D possibly called TRBD1 or TRBD2 (6 bases each). The CDR3 sequence is 16 residues long. Germline V CDR1 and CDR2: MNHEY, SVGEGT. Trimming removed 2 bases at V and 2 bases at J, with 13 bases between. The CDR3 sequence: CASSYRGVSTYNEQFF. CDR3 DNA: TGTGCCAGCAGTTACAGGGGGGTTTCTACCTACAATGAGCAGTTCTTC.

The chain links TRBV18 to TRBJ2-7; the match to TRBD1 covers 7 bases. V shed 1 base, J shed 4 bases, and the junction held 10 bases outside the gene matches. Germline CDR1 KGHSH, CDR2 LQKENI. The CDR3 is 16 amino acids. The CDR3 DNA is TGTGCCAGCTCACCACTGAAAACACAGGGGATTTACGAGCAGTACTTC. This encodes CASSPLKTQGIYEQYF.

In DNA, the CDR3 is TGTGCCAGCAGTTATTATGGGACAGGGGGCTACGAGCAGTACTTC. Protein: CASSYYGTGGYEQYF. This chain uses TRBV6-5 with TRBJ2-7; 11 bases agree with TRBD1. Germline CDR1 and CDR2: MNHEY and SVGAGI. The CDR3 length is 15 residues. Trimming cost V 3 bases and J 3 bases; bases outside gene matches: 4.

The chain joins TRBV5-6 to TRBJ1-2; the D gene is possibly TRBD1 (5 bases). V was cut by 4 bases and J by 2 bases, with 21 bases left in between. Germline CDR1 and CDR2: SGHDT and YYEEEE. This CDR3 comprises 17 residues. The CDR3 DNA follows: TGTGCCAGCAGCCCGCTCCTGTTCGGGGCGGGCAACTATGGCTACACCTTC. Amino acid sequence: CASSPLLFGAGNYGYTF.

This clone has at least ten counts. The chain employs TRBV12-3 or TRBV12-4 and TRBJ1-1, with TRBD1 matching 8 bases. CDR3 size: 13 residues. V gave up 3 bases and J gave up 7 bases; unmatched junction bases: 4. The CDR3 bases are TGTGCCAGCAGTTTGGGACAGGTGGTTGAAGCTTTCTTT. This gives the protein CASSLGQVVEAFF.

The V call is TRBV13, the J call TRBJ1-6, with unresolved D. This CDR3 is 14 amino acids long. The V end was cut by 5 bases, the J end by 8 bases, with 13 bases between. Looked up from germline, CDR1 is PRHDT and CDR2 is FYEKMQ (reference sequence). CDR3 amino acids: CASSDARSYSPLHF. CDR3 DNA: TGTGCCAGCAGCGACGCCAGATCCTATTCACCCCTCCACTTT.

The table lists this clone with a count of one. This chain joins TRBV19 and TRBJ1-2, with D unclear. This CDR3 contains 15 residues. The V gene lost 5 bases and the J gene lost 2 bases, with 15 bases spanning the gap. Germline CDR1 LNHDA, CDR2 SQIVND (reference sequence). The CDR3: CASSSSPGLNYGYTF. The CDR3 coding sequence is TGTGCCAGTAGTTCAAGTCCAGGACTCAACTATGGCTACACCTTC.

The V call is TRBV5-1, the J call TRBJ2-7; D ambiguous. The V and J ends lost 0 bases and 0 bases respectively, with 10 bases between them. The CDR3 is 15 amino acids. Germline loops: CDR1 SGHRS, CDR2 YFSETQ. CDR3 in DNA: TGCGCCAGCAGCTTGGGAGGCTCGAGCTCCTACGAGCAGTACTTC. This gives the protein CASSLGGSSSYEQYF.

The rearrangement uses TRBV19 and TRBJ2-1; 10 positions agree with TRBD2. Trimming at V came to 7 bases and at J to 6 bases, leaving 6 bases not matched to a gene. Germline V CDR1 and CDR2: LNHDA, SQIVND (reference sequence). CDR3 size: 14 residues. The CDR3 DNA is TGTGCCAGTACCGGGACTAGCGTTTCCAATGAGCAGTTCTTC. Residues: CASTGTSVSNEQFF.

A note on this clone: The identical CDR3 is also encoded by other nucleotide sequences in the sample. The V call is TRBV3-1 (or the pseudogene TRBV3-2), the J call TRBJ1-5; D ambiguous. Trimming removed 1 base from V and 4 bases from J, with 8 bases in between. CDR1 and CDR2 (germline): LGHDT, YNNKEL (reference sequence). The CDR3 loop spans 14 amino acids. The CDR3 loop reads CASSQVGGNQPQHF. CDR3 nucleotides: TGTGCCAGCAGCCAAGTTGGCGGTAATCAGCCCCAGCATTTT.

The chain has TRBV7-2 and TRBJ1-4; D perhaps matches TRBD1 (5 bases). The ends were cut back, 0 bases at V and 3 bases at J, with 8 bases in the middle. Germline values: CDR1 SGHTA, CDR2 FQGNSA. The CDR3 length is 15 residues. CDR3 DNA sequence: TGTGCCAGCAGCTTAGCCAGGGCCTCTAATGAAAAACTGTTTTTT. This gives the protein CASSLARASNEKLFF.